The T cell receptor beta chain under discussion was sequenced for a study of T cells in Graves' hyperthyroidism and ophthalmopathy. V gave up 3 bases and J gave up 5 bases; unmatched junction bases: 4. CDR1 is MDHEN and CDR2 is SYDVKM in the germline V gene. The CDR3 length is 14 residues. Amplification of TCR beta CDR3 regions used RNA as the template. First-round RT-PCR with HTBI primers amplified the TCR CDR3 region. TCRdb processed the multiplex PCR reads anew with MiXCR; each CDR3 protein has one entry. The data hold 300,000 to 400,000 distinct CDR3 sequences, with about 18% observed a single time. Clinical symptoms, serum thyroxine and TRAb, thyroid ultrasound and orbital computed tomography were used for the diagnoses. This clonotype was counted many times.

V and J are TRBV28 and TRBJ2-5, with 9 bases identical to TRBD2. The receptor was derived from a woman in her forties or fifties with Graves' hyperthyroidism. The sample consisted of blood. CDR3: CASSFAGGRETQYF. The CDR3 bases are TGTGCCAGCAGTTTCGCGGGAGGGAGGGAGACCCAGTACTTC.